Below are 26 T cell receptor beta chains sequenced from a single sample in a study of T cells expressing NK-cell markers. TCRdb reprocessed the 5' RACE reads; each CDR3 protein has one entry and no DNA is given. This sample contains approximately 460,000 distinct CDR3 sequences. Sequencing was performed on blood T cells: a sorted CD56 or NKG2C T cell subset, CD4+ or CD8+ T cells, or bulk PBMC T cells (not recorded which). All receptors come from a woman aged 18-70 years in good health.

The chain employs TRBV27 and TRBJ1-2; TCRdb proposes TRBD1, but this gene call is untestable without DNA. The germline gives CDR1 MNHEY, CDR2 SMNVEV (reference sequence). The CDR3 covers 14 residues. The CDR3 here is CASSLVRGNYGYTF.

This chain connects TRBV7-2 to TRBJ2-3; the D gene TCRdb calls, TRBD1, cannot be checked with no DNA. The CDR3 is 15 amino acids. In germline, CDR1 is SGHTA, CDR2 FQGNSA. Here the CDR3 reads CASSSPVGSSDTQYF.

The chain is built from TRBV5-5 and TRBJ1-1; TCRdb indicates TRBD1, and absent DNA this call remains unverified. Germline CDR1 SGHKS, CDR2 YYEKEE (reference sequence). The CDR3 consists of 17 residues. This CDR3 is CASSLVSRGPGGTEAFF.

The genes are TRBV10-2 and TRBJ1-1. Germline CDR1 is WSHSY and CDR2 is SAAADI. This CDR3 comprises 14 residues. CDR3 sequence reads: CASSESLTHTEAFF.

The genes are TRBV27 and TRBJ2-3; without DNA, the TCRdb call of TRBD1 cannot be checked. This CDR3 is 17 amino acids long. Germline loops: CDR1 MNHEY, CDR2 SMNVEV (reference sequence). The CDR3 spells CASSSFTGYRRTDTQYF.

The chain couples TRBV7-2 to TRBJ2-7. The CDR3 spans 14 residues. Germline loops: CDR1 SGHTA, CDR2 FQGNSA. CDR3 loop: CASSLGGELYEQYF. Using reference TRBV7-2 and TRBJ2-7 for the parts outside the CDR3, the full variable domain is GAGVSQSPSNKVTEKGKDVELRCDPISGHTALYWYRQSLGQGLEFLIYFQGNSAPDKSGLPSDRFSAERTGGSVSTLTIQRTQQEDSAVYLCASSLGGELYEQYFGPGTRLTVT.

The chain is built from TRBV7-9 and TRBJ2-5. The CDR3 consists of 15 residues. Looked up from germline, CDR1 is SEHNR and CDR2 is FQNEAQ (reference sequence). Here the CDR3 reads CASSLAQSNQETQYF.

The CDR3 here is CASSLTAGIAYEQYF. The J gene is TRBJ2-7, the V gene TRBV5-1. CDR3 length: 15 residues. Per germline, CDR1 SGHRS and CDR2 YFSETQ.

The CDR3 loop reads CASSDIGTSGTDTQYF. The V gene is TRBV6-1, the J gene TRBJ2-3; TCRdb calls TRBD2, which cannot be checked without DNA. The CDR3 covers 16 residues. Germline CDR1 reads MNHNS; CDR2 reads SASEGT.

This chain uses TRBV12-3 or TRBV12-4 with TRBJ2-2; TCRdb indicates TRBD1, and absent DNA this call remains unverified. The CDR3 covers 12 residues. The CDR3 sequence: CASGGDTGELFF.

The chain carries TRBV12-3 or TRBV12-4 and TRBJ2-3; TCRdb returns TRBD1, unconfirmable since there is no DNA. CDR3 length: 15 amino acids. The CDR3 loop reads CASSFQGGSTDTQYF.

V usage is TRBV5-6 and J usage is TRBJ2-1. The germline gives CDR1 SGHDT, CDR2 YYEEEE. CDR3 length: 15 residues. CDR3 in amino acids: CASSYYSSSYNEQFF.

This sequence joins TRBV7-3 and TRBJ2-3; TCRdb's assignment of TRBD2 cannot be checked, as there is no DNA. Germline CDR1 SGHTA, CDR2 FQGTGA. This CDR3 has 17 amino acids. The CDR3 loop reads CASSLMRLAGPPDTQYF. Based on the CDR3 plus reference TRBV7-3 and TRBJ2-3, the full variable domain is GAGVSQTPSNKVTEKGKYVELRCDPISGHTALYWYRQSLGQGPEFLIYFQGTGAADDSGLPNDRFFAVRPEGSVSTLKIQRTERGDSAVYLCASSLMRLAGPPDTQYFGPGTRLTVL.

The chain has TRBV20-1 and TRBJ2-1; TCRdb gives TRBD2 as the D gene, but with no DNA this cannot be confirmed. Per the germline V gene, CDR1 is DFQATT and CDR2 is SNEGSKA (reference sequence). The CDR3 is 17 residues long. The CDR3 sequence is CSARDPPGTSGYNEQFF.

This chain links TRBV9 with TRBJ2-1; there is no DNA to check the TCRdb D call of TRBD2. CDR1 SGDLS and CDR2 YYNGEE come from the germline V gene. This CDR3 contains 16 residues. This CDR3 reads CASSGSAGEIINEQFF.

The J gene is TRBJ2-7, the V gene TRBV20-1; TCRdb's D call, TRBD1, is unchecked because there is no DNA. The CDR3 sequence is 14 residues long. Germline CDR1 is DFQATT and CDR2 is SNEGSKA (reference sequence). CDR3 residues: CSARDRVSPYEQYF.

CDR3 amino acids: CASSLIHGANEKLFF. The chain carries TRBV5-1 and TRBJ1-4; TCRdb picks TRBD1, but there is no DNA to check that call. CDR1 SGHRS and CDR2 YFSETQ come from the germline V gene. The CDR3 runs to 15 residues. Variable domain in full (rest from reference TRBV5-1 and TRBJ1-4): KAGVTQTPRYLIKTRGQQVTLSCSPISGHRSVSWYQQTPGQGLQFLFEYFSETQRNKGNFPGRFSGRQFSNSRSEMNVSTLELGDSALYLCASSLIHGANEKLFFGSGTQLSVL.

The rearrangement uses TRBV20-1 and TRBJ2-3. This CDR3 spans 16 amino acids. The germline CDR1 and CDR2 sequences are DFQATT and SNEGSKA (reference sequence). The CDR3 sequence is CSAGIGWLAGTDTQYF.

The gene calls are TRBV6-6 and TRBJ2-5; the D call of TRBD2 rests on TCRdb alone, since no DNA is present to check it. The length of the CDR3 is 12 residues. The germline gives CDR1 MNHNY, CDR2 SVGAGI (reference sequence). The CDR3 protein is CASSWGLQTQYF.

The rearrangement links TRBV29-1 to TRBJ1-3. This CDR3 is 12 amino acids long. Germline V CDR1 and CDR2: SQVTM, ANQGSEA. The CDR3 loop reads CSVLDEGNTIYF.

The chain employs TRBV6-2 or TRBV6-3 and TRBJ2-5; TCRdb lists TRBD1, though no DNA is available to test this call. Germline assignment: CDR1 MNHEY and CDR2 SVGEGT. This CDR3 comprises 15 residues. The CDR3 is CASSHPRPQGETQYF.

The chain links TRBV4-1 to TRBJ1-5; lacking DNA, the TRBD1 call made by TCRdb goes unchecked. The germline CDR1 and CDR2 sequences are MGHRA and YSYEKL. The CDR3 consists of 14 residues. This chain's CDR3 is CASSQTGPGQPQHF.

The chain carries TRBV20-1 and TRBJ2-5; the TRBD1 assignment by TCRdb is unverifiable without DNA. The CDR3 is 15 amino acids. Germline V gene data show CDR1 as DFQATT and CDR2 as SNEGSKA (reference sequence). CDR3 residues: CSAQPPQGAGETQYF.

The V call is TRBV7-7, the J call TRBJ2-5. The CDR3 runs to 11 residues. Per the germline V gene, CDR1 is SSHAT and CDR2 is FNYEAQ (reference sequence). The chain's CDR3 is CASSRLETQYF.

CDR3 residues: CASSVAEGLNTEAFF. V is TRBV9 and J is TRBJ1-1. The CDR3 loop spans 15 amino acids. CDR1 and CDR2 from the germline V gene are SGDLS and YYNGEE.

The V call is TRBV9, the J call TRBJ2-1; TCRdb picks TRBD1, but there is no DNA to check that call. The CDR3 covers 15 residues. Germline loops: CDR1 SGDLS, CDR2 YYNGEE. The CDR3 sequence: CASSDRDRGYNEQFF. The whole variable domain, remainder taken from reference TRBV9 and TRBJ2-1, is DSGVTQTPKHLITATGQRVTLRCSPRSGDLSVYWYQQSLDQGLQFLIQYYNGEERAKGNILERFSAQQFPDLHSELNLSSLELGDSALYFCASSDRDRGYNEQFFGPGTRLTVL.